This T cell receptor beta chain was identified in a study of blood T cell repertoires in COVID-19. About the research overall: The analysed material was cDNA or gDNA that came from T cells, B-cell-depleted T cells, or PBMCs.

CDR3 size: 13 residues. CDR1 and CDR2 from the germline V gene are SGHTA and FQGTGA. Trimming removed 3 bases from V and 2 bases from J, with 7 bases in between. Sequencing was performed with immunoSEQ multiplex PCR; in TCRdb, only in-frame clones are kept and a portion is missing. The repertoire holds 45,000 to 65,000 clones, with 75% to 80% as singletons. This clonotype was sampled from a man between 65 and 79 years old with active or convalescent COVID-19. Material for sequencing was peripheral blood. The rearrangement joins TRBV7-3 to TRBJ2-5; no firm D call. CDR3 protein: CASSLGPQETQYF. Written as DNA, the CDR3 is TGTGCCAGCAGCTTGGGCCCTCAAGAGACCCAGTACTTC.